This T cell receptor (beta chain) was profiled in a study of blood T cell repertoires in COVID-19. Study information: Samples came from the United States, Italy and Spain, spanning acute and convalescent COVID-19. Sample material is recorded as cDNA or gDNA derived from T cells, B-cell-depleted T cells, or PBMCs.

TCRdb's table, derived via immunoSEQ multiplex PCR, lists solely in-frame clones and lacks some. In the table there are under 450,000 clones, about 91% of which are singletons. Followed longitudinally, the Seattle patients had been enrolled during active infection. Trimming took 8 bases from V and 5 from J, leaving 12 bases between them. Germline V CDR1 and CDR2: GTSNPN, SVGIG (reference sequence). The CDR3 contains 11 residues. V is TRBV30 and J is TRBJ2-5, with D possibly TRBD1 on 6 matching bases. The sample consisted of peripheral blood. The receptor was derived from a woman between 40 and 50 years old with COVID-19, enrolled during active disease. CDR3 region: CATRGPETQYF. Here the CDR3 DNA reads TGTGCCACCAGGGGTCCGGAGACCCAGTACTTC. The full variable domain, with the rest looked up from reference TRBV30 and TRBJ2-5, is SQTIHQWPATLVQPVGSPLSLECTVEGTSNPNLYWYRQAAGRGLQLLFYSVGIGQISSEVPQNLSASRPQDRQFILSSKKLLLSDSGFYLCATRGPETQYFGPGTRLLVL.